Reported below is one T cell receptor beta chain. Its antigen is not known. Profiled with immunoSEQ multiplex PCR; TCRdb holds only in-frame clones, not every one. Of about 120,000 clones listed, about 90% are singletons. CDR3 size: 11 residues. Germline loops: CDR1 SNHLY, CDR2 FYNNEI. V lost 4 bases, J lost 10 bases, and 8 bases lay in between. The data were taken from a study of T cell responses to AZD1222 COVID-19 vaccine. General study points: The sample set comprised mostly white British donors with more females, and clonal diversity was possibly underestimated.

Here the sequenced sample was peripheral blood, taken on day 0 of AZD1222 vaccination. The source is an adult in good health. The genes are TRBV2 and TRBJ2-1; D is unclear. The CDR3 reads CASSVLVEQFF. DNA for the CDR3: TGTGCCAGCAGTGTACTCGTAGAGCAGTTCTTC.